This TCR beta chain originates from a study of OX40 agonist ivuxolimab in advanced cancers. On the study more broadly: Partial responses were recorded for three patients, including one with hepatocellular carcinoma and two with cutaneous melanoma.

Using immunoSEQ multiplex PCR, the repertoire was profiled, and TCRdb retains in-frame clones only, with some absent. The table lists about 77,000 clones, around 86% of them singletons. Points on this clone: The antigen is unknown.

The ends were cut back, 0 bases at V and 4 bases at J, with 8 bases in the middle. Germline values: CDR1 SEHNR, CDR2 FQNEAQ (reference sequence). This CDR3 has 14 amino acids. Study-wide results and limits: Normalized expansion of T-cell clones was also low for some nonresponders.

The V call is TRBV7-9, the J call TRBJ2-3; either TRBD1 or TRBD2 may fit D (6 bases each). The source material was CD4+ or CD8+ T cells sorted from blood, sampled in a trial of the OX40 agonist ivuxolimab. The TCR originated in an adult with an advanced solid tumor such as melanoma, head and neck, liver or kidney cancer. The CDR3 nucleotides are TGTGCCAGCAGCTTAGCAGGGGGGTCAGATACGCAGTATTTT. Its translation: CASSLAGGSDTQYF.